The 5 T cell receptor beta chains reported below all come from one sample, sequenced in a study of patients and donors after allogeneic stem cell transplantation. TCRdb redid the calling of the RT-PCR reads with MiXCR, one entry per CDR3 protein. This table has some 880,000 distinct CDR3 sequences, approximately 19% appearing once. Sequenced material: blood, either unsorted or a sorted T cell fraction (not recorded which). The source of these receptors is a human donor who was either an allogeneic HSCT recipient or a stem cell or donor lymphocyte infusion donor (not recorded which). It is not recorded whose cells these are; they may come from a transplant donor.

The V gene is TRBV28, the J gene TRBJ1-5; the match to TRBD1 covers 7 bases. The length of the CDR3 is 13 residues. Looked up from germline, CDR1 is MDHEN and CDR2 is SYDVKM. V dropped 7 bases and J dropped 9; count of bases not matched to a gene: 9. DNA for the CDR3: TGTGCCAGCACCCCTTACAGGGGACGGCCCCAGCATTTT. This codes for CASTPYRGRPQHF.

The gene calls are TRBV30 and TRBJ1-2; no definite D call. The CDR3 has 11 amino acids. Trimming took off 1 base at V and 7 bases at J, with 7 bases between the two ends. Germline-derived CDR1 and CDR2 are GTSNPN and SVGIG (reference sequence). The CDR3 DNA is TGTGCCTGGAGTGGAGGTGGTGGCTACACCTTC. Residues: CAWSGGGGYTF.

The sample holds a few counts of this clonotype. This rearrangement joins TRBV6-1 to TRBJ1-1; no firm D call. Trimming cost V 2 bases and J 3 bases, with 10 bases left between them. Germline loops: CDR1 MNHNS, CDR2 SASEGT. This CDR3 is built from 14 residues. In nucleotides, the CDR3 is TGTGCCAGCAGTGAATTTGTGACTGACACTGAAGCTTTCTTT. This codes for CASSEFVTDTEAFF.

V is TRBV7-2 and J is TRBJ2-7; D is undetermined. Trimming cost V 3 bases and J 2 bases, with 8 bases left between them. The CDR3 contains 13 residues. Germline CDR1 reads SGHTA; CDR2 reads FQGNSA. The CDR3 loop reads CASSLRSAYEQYF. The CDR3 bases are TGTGCCAGCAGCTTGAGGTCCGCCTACGAGCAGTACTTC.

The V gene is TRBV6-5, the J gene TRBJ2-7, with TRBD2 matching 7 bases. CDR3 size: 15 residues. V shed 0 bases and J 1 base; nucleotides not matched to a gene: 3. CDR1 and CDR2 (germline): MNHEY, SVGAGI. The chain's CDR3 is CASSYSMGGSYEQYF. The DNA of the CDR3 is TGTGCCAGCAGTTACTCGATGGGGGGGTCCTACGAGCAGTACTTC.